The rows below give T cell receptor beta chains drawn from one sample of a study of blood T cell repertoires in COVID-19. Here immunoSEQ multiplex PCR was the method, and the copy in TCRdb shows in-frame clones only, minus some. This table holds about 340,000 clones, 75% to 90% found once. The sample was peripheral blood. The receptors shown here come from a woman aged 60-75 years with COVID-19, enrolled during active disease. Each CDR3 is given with its conserved first and last residue. The D gene is left open where the match is weak. Only some rows state a clone size, as once, few, many or a class for expanded clones.

.	.	TRBV30	TRBJ1-6	CACRRDPESPLHF	TGTGCCTGCAGGAGGGATCCCGAATCACCCCTCCACTTT
.	.	TRBV5-1	TRBJ1-1	CASSWGTGNTEAFF	TGCGCCAGCAGCTGGGGAACAGGAAACACTGAAGCTTTCTTT
.	TRBD1	TRBV30	TRBJ1-4	CAWSVQGNEKLFF	TGTGCCTGGAGTGTACAGGGGAATGAAAAACTGTTTTTT
.	.	TRBV5-1	TRBJ1-6	CASSLGGSHNSPLHF	TGCGCCAGCAGCTTGGGAGGGTCCCATAATTCACCCCTCCACTTT
.	.	TRBV18	TRBJ1-5	CASSRGGAQNNQPQHF	TGTGCCAGCTCACGTGGTGGAGCGCAGAACAATCAGCCCCAGCATTTT
.	.	TRBV27	TRBJ2-7	CASSDTGAGEQYF	TGTGCCAGCAGTGATACAGGGGCGGGGGAGCAGTACTTC
.	TRBD1	TRBV29-1	TRBJ1-4	CSARTGGASTNEKLFF	TGCAGCGCTAGGACAGGGGGGGCTTCGACTAATGAAAAACTGTTTTTT
.	.	TRBV19	TRBJ2-7	CASSTSPGAHSYEQYF	TGTGCCAGTAGTACCTCCCCAGGGGCCCACTCCTACGAGCAGTACTTC
.	.	TRBV10-3	TRBJ2-7	CAISESGREVGSYEQYF	TGTGCCATCAGTGAGTCGGGCAGGGAGGTGGGCTCCTACGAGCAGTACTTC
.	.	TRBV5-1	TRBJ2-7	CASSPSQDSYEQYF	TGCGCCAGCAGCCCGTCACAGGACTCCTACGAGCAGTACTTC
.	TRBD1	TRBV29-1	TRBJ2-7	CSVSMDRAEWEEQYF	TGCAGCGTCTCCATGGACAGGGCCGAATGGGAGGAGCAGTACTTC
.	TRBD1	TRBV9	TRBJ1-2	CASSDSTGLGGYTF	TGTGCCAGCAGCGACTCGACAGGGTTGGGAGGCTACACCTTC
.	.	TRBV5-5	TRBJ2-3	CASSLAGSTSTDTQYF	TGTGCCAGCAGCTTGGCCGGTAGTACTAGCACAGATACGCAGTATTTT
.	TRBD1	TRBV30	TRBJ2-3	CAWSGWDRGIDTQYF	TGTGCCTGGAGTGGGTGGGACAGGGGGATCGATACGCAGTATTTT
.	.	TRBV9	TRBJ1-1	CASSVDQVRNTEAFF	TGTGCCAGCAGCGTAGATCAGGTACGGAACACTGAAGCTTTCTTT
.	TRBD1	TRBV5-5	TRBJ1-5	CASSRTGVMNQPQHF	TGTGCCAGCAGCCGGACAGGGGTTATGAATCAGCCCCAGCATTTT
.	TRBD1	TRBV9	TRBJ2-2	CASSVAVSGGARPGELFF	TGTGCCAGCAGCGTAGCGGTTTCAGGGGGCGCTAGGCCCGGGGAGCTGTTTTTT
.	.	TRBV3-1/TRBV3-2	TRBJ1-2	CASSPVTSYGYTF	TGTGCCAGCAGCCCGGTCACCTCCTATGGCTACACCTTC
few	.	TRBV2	TRBJ1-1	CASRTRPGNTEAFF	TGTGCCAGCAGGACCCGTCCAGGGAACACTGAAGCTTTCTTT
.	TRBD1	TRBV2	TRBJ1-2	CASSWGQGDGYTF	TGTGCCAGCAGTTGGGGGCAGGGGGACGGCTACACCTTC
once	.	TRBV6-1	TRBJ1-1	CASSEMVTGTEAFF	TGTGCCAGCAGTGAAATGGTCACAGGGACTGAAGCTTTCTTT
.	.	TRBV2	TRBJ1-1	CASSESVNTEAFF	TGTGCCAGCAGTGAATCGGTGAACACTGAAGCTTTCTTT
.	TRBD1	TRBV27	TRBJ1-2	CASSPIDRANYGYTF	TGTGCCAGCAGTCCCATCGACAGGGCCAACTATGGCTACACCTTC
.	TRBD2	TRBV7-2	TRBJ2-3	CASSPGRADTQYF	TGTGCCAGCAGCCCCGGGAGGGCAGATACGCAGTATTTT
.	.	TRBV3-1/TRBV3-2	TRBJ1-1	CASSSSRKDTGRRLTEAFF	TGTGCCAGCAGCTCTAGCAGAAAAGACACAGGGCGGAGGTTGACTGAAGCTTTCTTT
.	.	TRBV5-1	TRBJ1-3	CASSLAAGNTIYF	TGCGCCAGCAGCTTGGCCGCGGGAAACACCATATATTTT
.	TRBD2	TRBV9	TRBJ2-1	CASSPLFRRGSYNEQFF	TGTGCCAGCAGTCCTCTTTTCCGGCGGGGGTCCTACAATGAGCAGTTCTTC
.	TRBD1	TRBV30	TRBJ1-1	CAWSPRGRGPSTEAFF	TGTGCCTGGAGCCCACGCGGCAGGGGGCCGAGTACTGAAGCTTTCTTT
once	.	TRBV5-4	TRBJ1-4	CASLHYPGGEKLFF	TGTGCCAGCCTTCATTACCCCGGAGGTGAAAAACTGTTTTTT
.	.	TRBV5-6	TRBJ1-2	CASSLLIEFRGDVYGYTF	TGTGCCAGCAGCTTGTTGATCGAGTTCAGGGGTGATGTCTATGGCTACACCTTC
.	.	TRBV11-3	TRBJ2-5	CASSLGLPSLQETQYF	TGTGCCAGCAGCTTAGGACTACCGTCCCTCCAAGAGACCCAGTACTTC
.	TRBD1	TRBV5-1	TRBJ2-3	CASSQGDFGTDTQYF	TGCGCCAGCAGCCAGGGGGATTTTGGGACAGATACGCAGTATTTT
.	TRBD1	TRBV23-1	TRBJ2-3	CASSQPRQGLETDTQYF	TGCGCCAGCAGTCAACCTAGACAGGGGTTGGAGACAGATACGCAGTATTTT
.	TRBD2	TRBV19	TRBJ2-7	CASSQTAGGTYEQYF	TGTGCCAGTAGTCAAACGGCGGGGGGGACCTACGAGCAGTACTTC
.	TRBD1	TRBV5-1	TRBJ2-2	CASSPRTGGKMTGELFF	TGCGCCAGCAGCCCTCGGACAGGGGGCAAAATGACCGGGGAGCTGTTTTTT
.	.	TRBV13	TRBJ2-5	CASSLAPQETQYF	TGTGCCAGCAGCTTAGCCCCGCAAGAGACCCAGTACTTC
.	.	TRBV7-2	TRBJ1-6	CASSLIGEGGSPLHF	TGTGCCAGCAGCTTAATTGGTGAAGGCGGTTCACCCCTCCACTTT
.	.	TRBV5-1	TRBJ2-2	CASSPGYTGELFF	TGCGCCAGCAGTCCAGGATACACCGGGGAGCTGTTTTTT
.	TRBD1	TRBV9	TRBJ2-2	CASSATGVFTGELFF	TGTGCCAGCAGCGCGACAGGGGTGTTCACCGGGGAGCTGTTTTTT
once	TRBD2	TRBV7-3	TRBJ2-2	CASSSPLAGETGELFF	TGTGCCAGCAGCTCCCCTCTAGCGGGGGAAACCGGGGAGCTGTTTTTT
.	.	TRBV12-5	TRBJ1-2	CASGLGQVNYGYTF	TGTGCTAGTGGTTTGGGGCAGGTTAACTATGGCTACACCTTC
.	TRBD1	TRBV6-5	TRBJ2-2	CASSRDRDRLSLFF	TGTGCCAGCAGTCGAGACCGGGACAGGCTTTCCCTGTTTTTT
.	TRBD2	TRBV6-5	TRBJ2-1	CASERGIYNEQFF	TGTGCCAGCGAGCGGGGGATCTACAATGAGCAGTTCTTC
.	TRBD1	TRBV28	TRBJ1-1	CASSLQGAGTEAFF	TGTGCCAGCAGTTTACAGGGGGCCGGCACTGAAGCTTTCTTT
once	.	TRBV6-5	TRBJ1-2	CASSYDRLNYGYTF	TGTGCCAGCAGTTACGACAGATTGAACTATGGCTACACCTTC
few	.	TRBV18	TRBJ2-7	CASSGTLEQYF	TGTGCCAGCTCTGGGACACTAGAGCAGTACTTC
.	.	TRBV11-2	TRBJ1-2	CASSPHYEALEDYGYTF	TGTGCCAGCAGCCCCCATTATGAGGCCCTCGAAGACTATGGCTACACCTTC
.	TRBD2	TRBV5-1	TRBJ2-3	CASSPLAAGTDTQYF	TGCGCCAGCAGCCCACTAGCGGCCGGGACAGATACGCAGTATTTT
.	TRBD1	TRBV7-2	TRBJ1-2	CASSFSGGDYGYTF	TGTGCCAGCAGCTTTTCAGGGGGCGACTATGGCTACACCTTC
.	.	TRBV6-2/TRBV6-3	TRBJ1-2	CASSYGRATRGYTF	TGTGCCAGCAGTTACGGGCGAGCCACAAGGGGCTACACCTTC
.	TRBD2	TRBV11-3	TRBJ2-3	CASSFRGGSDTQYF	TGTGCCAGCAGCTTTCGGGGGGGCTCGGATACGCAGTATTTT